The source of this T cell receptor (beta chain) is a study of blood T cell repertoires in COVID-19. Germline assignment: CDR1 SEHNR and CDR2 FQNEAQ (reference sequence). Trimming removed 6 bases from V and 1 base from J, with 6 bases in between. The CDR3 loop spans 13 amino acids. TCRdb's copy holds only in-frame clones and misses some; the assay was immunoSEQ multiplex PCR. There are about 270,000 clones in the sample; about four fifths occur only once, and 7.5% to 10% lies in the top ten. The TCR was taken from a woman in her fifties or sixties who had recovered from COVID-19. The chain links TRBV7-9 to TRBJ2-2, with D maybe TRBD1 (5 bases). The specimen sequenced was peripheral blood. CDR3 DNA sequence: TGTGCCAGCAGGACAGAGAACACCGGGGAGCTGTTTTTT. As protein: CASRTENTGELFF. The full variable domain, completed using reference TRBV7-9 and TRBJ2-2, is DTGVSQNPRHKITKRGQNVTFRCDPISEHNRLYWYRQTLGQGPEFLTYFQNEAQLEKSRLLSDRFSAERPKGSFSTLEIQRTEQGDSAMYLCASRTENTGELFFGEGSRLTVL.